Listed below are T cell receptor beta chains from one sample, sequenced in a study of PD-L1 blockade in urothelial cancer. Profiled with immunoSEQ multiplex PCR; TCRdb holds only in-frame clones, not every one. The table includes about 43,000 clones, about 80% detected once. Here the sequenced sample was PBMCs, taken around atezolizumab (anti-PD-L1) treatment. The source of these receptors is a man in his fifties or sixties with urothelial cancer. Both conserved end residues are part of each CDR3.

J gene: TRBJ2-3; V gene: TRBV5-1; CDR3 protein: CASSTGQESTDTQYF
J gene: TRBJ2-1; V gene: TRBV9; CDR3 protein: CASSVSSGFYNEQFF
J gene: TRBJ1-4; V gene: TRBV19; CDR3 protein: CASSMADRDNEKLFF
J gene: TRBJ2-2; V gene: TRBV5-6; CDR3 protein: CASSLADNGELFF
J gene: TRBJ2-1; V gene: TRBV27; CDR3 protein: CASSYLGGGYNEQFF
J gene: TRBJ2-1; V gene: TRBV6-1; CDR3 protein: CASDRDRGVNEQFF
J gene: TRBJ2-1; V gene: TRBV10-3; CDR3 protein: CAISDGQRRINEQFF
J gene: TRBJ1-1; V gene: TRBV5-1; CDR3 protein: CASNQGITLTEAFF
J gene: TRBJ2-3; V gene: TRBV7-9; CDR3 protein: CASSLGLAGTDTQYF
J gene: TRBJ2-7; V gene: TRBV30; CDR3 protein: CAWSNRGFGYEQYF
J gene: TRBJ2-7; V gene: TRBV28; CDR3 protein: CASQQPRQGRYEQYF
J gene: TRBJ1-3; V gene: TRBV15; CDR3 protein: CATSGGQGSGNTIYF
J gene: TRBJ1-6; V gene: TRBV28; CDR3 protein: CASSPPGTGYYSPLHF
J gene: TRBJ1-1; V gene: TRBV28; CDR3 protein: CASSLGQINTEAFF
J gene: TRBJ2-7; V gene: TRBV5-4; CDR3 protein: CASSLDREAYEQYF
J gene: TRBJ2-7; V gene: TRBV28; CDR3 protein: CASSFRGTISYEQYF
J gene: TRBJ1-5; V gene: TRBV5-6; CDR3 protein: CASSLGPGNQPQHF
J gene: TRBJ1-4; V gene: TRBV7-2; CDR3 protein: CASSQGGGRNEKLFF
J gene: TRBJ2-7; V gene: TRBV2; CDR3 protein: CASGQDRGTYEQYF
J gene: TRBJ2-7; V gene: TRBV6-1; CDR3 protein: CASSGDGTYEQYF
J gene: TRBJ1-5; V gene: TRBV2; CDR3 protein: CASREFSDQPQHF
J gene: TRBJ2-7; V gene: TRBV19; CDR3 protein: CASSTQFRNRVDEQYF
J gene: TRBJ1-6; V gene: TRBV10-1; CDR3 protein: CASREDSNLYNSPLHF
J gene: TRBJ2-1; V gene: TRBV6-4; CDR3 protein: CASSDSGTSGGLPYNEQFF
J gene: TRBJ1-5; V gene: TRBV7-2; CDR3 protein: CASSLEGETPQHF